These 3 T cell receptor beta chains were sequenced from one sample in a study of shared clonotypes between healthy human individuals. Profiling relied on immunoSEQ multiplex PCR, and the TCRdb table lists in-frame clones only, not all of them. The repertoire holds roughly 1,800,000 clones, with about 95% as singletons. Naive CD8 cells lacked CD45RO, underwent positive selection for CCR7 and left out terminally differentiated effector memory CD45RA+ cells. Sequences were obtained from naive CD8+ T cells sorted from blood. The receptor source for this set is a man younger than 35 in good health.

The gene calls are TRBV7-9 and TRBJ2-3; 9 bases match TRBD1. With 1 base clipped from V and 8 bases from J, the junction kept 7 bases outside the gene matches. The CDR3 runs to 15 residues. CDR1 and CDR2 (germline): SEHNR, FQNEAQ (reference sequence). The chain's CDR3 is CASSLERDRAITQYF. CDR3 nucleotide sequence: TGTGCCAGCAGCTTAGAAAGGGACAGGGCGATTACGCAGTATTTT.

The chain carries TRBV18 and TRBJ1-3; D unclear. Trimming pared 0 bases from V and 8 bases from J, leaving 20 bases between. This CDR3 contains 17 residues. Looked up from germline, CDR1 is KGHSH and CDR2 is LQKENI. The DNA for the CDR3 is TGTGCCAGCTCACCACCGGAGGGAAGACTGAGGTGGGACACCATATATTTT. Amino acid sequence: CASSPPEGRLRWDTIYF.

The chain is built from TRBV4-3 and TRBJ2-2, with 10 bases matching TRBD2. CDR3 length: 18 amino acids. Trimming removed 1 base from V and 5 bases from J; junction bases left unmatched: 10. CDR1 LGHNA and CDR2 YSLEER come from the germline V gene. The chain's CDR3 is CASSQALLAGGFTGELFF. The CDR3 coding sequence is TGCGCCAGCAGCCAAGCCCTTTTAGCGGGAGGTTTTACCGGGGAGCTGTTTTTT.